The sample holds a few counts of the clone carrying this TCR beta chain. The antigen is unknown. The data were obtained in a study of vaccination and CD4 T cells after COVID-19. Study information: Each control was exposed to a CEFX pool, an HIV-1 Nef pool, or no peptide at all.

The study, taken as a whole, reports: Median reactive clonotypes, those recognizing SARS-CoV-2, rose from about 20 to 38, not significantly.

The Oncomine TCR Beta short-read assay was applied to DNA of cultured CD4+ T cells. TCRdb re-called the PCR reads with MiXCR, one entry per CDR3 protein. Here the sample spans approximately 18,000 distinct CDR3 sequences, approximately 50% being singletons. The time point was: late sampling 161 to 241 days after vaccination in a few convalescent patients. Specified treatment: roughly nine-day PBMC culture with coronavirus spike peptide pools or control peptides (ViraFEST assay). Expansion of antigen-specific T cells with peptide pools by ViraFEST preceded sequencing of TCRs. Fresh replacement IL-2 medium substituted for half the medium on days 3 and 7. Germline V gene lookup returns CDR1 LNHNV and CDR2 YYDKDF (reference sequence). The ends were cut back, 1 base at V and 4 bases at J, with 23 bases in the middle. This CDR3 is built from 19 residues.

The sequencing here drew on CD4+ T cells from blood, cultured in vitro, taken about 7 months after SARS-CoV-2 vaccination. V and J are TRBV15 and TRBJ1-3; D may be TRBD1 (6 bases). This clonotype was obtained from a human donor who had recovered from COVID-19. DNA for the CDR3: TGTGCCACCAGCAGAGGTCGTGCAGGGGAGACGTGGGTAGGAAACACCATATATTTT. Amino acid sequence: CATSRGRAGETWVGNTIYF.